The 15 T cell receptor beta chains below all came from one sample that was sequenced in a study of early stage breast cancer tumors. Method: immunoSEQ multiplex PCR; TCRdb's copy keeps in-frame clones and lacks some. The data hold about 30,000 clones, with approximately 72% observed a single time. Sequenced material: blood. The receptors were sampled from a person between 50 and 60 years old with breast cancer.

The chain uses TRBV5-1 and TRBJ1-1; 8 positions agree with TRBD1. The CDR3 is 16 amino acids. The germline V gene has CDR1 SGHRS and CDR2 YFSETQ. After removal of 4 bases from V and 2 bases from J, the junction contained 10 bases not matched to a gene. The CDR3 region is CASSPTHRGVNTEAFF. The DNA for the CDR3 is TGCGCCAGCAGCCCGACCCACAGGGGGGTTAACACTGAAGCTTTCTTT.

The V call is TRBV27, the J call TRBJ1-1; TRBD1 aligns across 7 bases. The germline CDR1 and CDR2 sequences are MNHEY and SMNVEV (reference sequence). The V gene end was trimmed by 6 bases and the J gene end by 1 base; junction bases not matched to a gene: 8. The CDR3 contains 15 residues. The CDR3 sequence is CASSSPRTGNTEAFF. CDR3 nucleotide sequence: TGTGCCAGCAGCTCACCCCGGACAGGGAACACTGAAGCTTTCTTT.

In DNA form, the CDR3 reads TGTGCCAGCAGCATAACCGGCCCCAGAGGGAATGAGCAGTTCTTC. This translates into CASSITGPRGNEQFF. The J gene is TRBJ2-1, the V gene TRBV7-9; TRBD2 might be the D (5 bases). The germline V and J ends were trimmed by 5 bases and 7 bases, with 18 bases remaining between them. Germline V gives CDR1 SEHNR, CDR2 FQNEAQ (reference sequence). The CDR3 loop spans 15 amino acids.

V gene TRBV5-1 combines with J gene TRBJ2-1, with D tentatively TRBD2 (7 bases). This CDR3 is 14 amino acids long. V was pared by 2 bases and J by 3 bases, with 9 bases between. Germline assignment: CDR1 SGHRS and CDR2 YFSETQ. The CDR3 DNA sequence: TGCGCCAGCAGCTTAGGGGGGGACTACAATGAGCAGTTCTTC. This gives the protein CASSLGGDYNEQFF.

The chain recombines TRBV5-4 with TRBJ1-1, with a tentative D call TRBD1 (5 bases). The ends were cut back, 0 bases at V and 7 bases at J, with 13 bases in the middle. CDR1 SGHNT and CDR2 YYREEE come from the germline V gene (reference sequence). The CDR3 totals 14 residues. This CDR3 reads CASSLAGGAFEAFF. CDR3 in DNA: TGTGCCAGCAGCTTGGCCGGGGGAGCCTTTGAAGCTTTCTTT.

Only a few counts were recorded for this clone. V gene TRBV6-5 combines with J gene TRBJ1-3; D uncertain. V was trimmed by 2 bases and J by 2 bases, leaving 7 bases between them. Germline lookup yields CDR1 MNHEY and CDR2 SVGAGI. This CDR3 spans 14 amino acids. DNA for the CDR3: TGTGCCAGCAGTTACGCCGGACCTGGAAACACCATATATTTT. Amino acids: CASSYAGPGNTIYF.

The V call is TRBV19, the J call TRBJ1-1; 10 positions match TRBD1. Trimming removed 10 bases from V and 3 bases from J; junction bases left unmatched: 14. Germline CDR1 and CDR2: LNHDA and SQIVND (reference sequence). This CDR3 comprises 16 residues. The CDR3 reads CATLGVTGGAYTEAFF. In nucleotides, the CDR3 is TGTGCCACCCTAGGGGTGACAGGGGGCGCGTACACTGAAGCTTTCTTT.

In DNA form, the CDR3 reads TGTGCCAGCAGGGACGGGGCTGGAGGCTACACCTTC. It yields the protein CASRDGAGGYTF. The genes are TRBV6-1 and TRBJ1-2, with D possibly being TRBD1 (5 bases). CDR1 is MNHNS, CDR2 SASEGT, per germline. Trimming left V 6 bases short and J 8 bases short, with 13 bases between. The CDR3 is 12 amino acids.

The chain is built from TRBV5-6 and TRBJ1-4; tentative D call: TRBD1 (6 bases). CDR1 is SGHDT and CDR2 is YYEEEE in the germline V gene. CDR3 length: 17 amino acids. The germline V and J ends were trimmed by 0 bases and 2 bases, with 14 bases remaining between them. The CDR3 sequence: CASSLVVRGTTNEKLFF. DNA for the CDR3: TGTGCCAGCAGCTTGGTGGTCAGGGGAACGACTAATGAAAAACTGTTTTTT.

V gene TRBV18 combines with J gene TRBJ2-1; 8 nucleotides agree with TRBD2. V lost 6 bases to trimming and J lost 8 bases; unmatched junction nucleotides: 6. The germline gives CDR1 KGHSH, CDR2 LQKENI. This CDR3 spans 13 amino acids. CDR3: CASSRTSSHEQFF. In DNA, the CDR3 is TGTGCCAGCTCCCGGACTAGCTCACATGAGCAGTTCTTC.

The chain links TRBV6-6 to TRBJ2-5; possible D gene TRBD2, 5 bases. V was pared by 6 bases and J by 7 bases, with 21 bases between. Germline V CDR1 and CDR2: MNHNY, SVGAGI (reference sequence). The CDR3 is 15 amino acids. In DNA, the CDR3 is TGTGCCAGCAGCTTACGGGAAGCGTCTGGTTGGACCCAGTACTTC. As protein: CASSLREASGWTQYF.

V is TRBV7-8 and J is TRBJ2-5, with D perhaps matching TRBD2 (6 bases). V was shortened by 1 base and J by 9 bases, with 21 bases between the two germline ends. This CDR3 spans 16 amino acids. Per germline, CDR1 SGHVS and CDR2 FQNEAQ. The DNA of the CDR3 is TGTGCCAGCAGCTTAGGGGCTAGGGGCGGGGAGATGTCCCAGTACTTC. The encoded protein is CASSLGARGGEMSQYF.

The rearrangement links TRBV7-9 to TRBJ2-5, with 7 nucleotides matching TRBD1. The last part of the DNA fits TRBJ2-7 better; the J call may be wrong. The CDR3 contains 16 residues. Germline loops: CDR1 SEHNR, CDR2 FQNEAQ (reference sequence). CDR3 in amino acids: CASTSHSGTDPYEQYF. In DNA, the CDR3 is TGTGCCAGCACCTCTCATTCCGGGACAGACCCTTACGAGCAGTACTTC.

The chain employs TRBV4-2 and TRBJ2-7, with TRBD2 matching over 7 bases. CDR1 and CDR2 from the germline V gene are LGHNA and YNFKEQ. The CDR3 is 17 amino acids. V shed 1 base, J shed 5 bases, and the junction held 14 bases outside the gene matches. The CDR3, as DNA: TGTGCCAGCAGCCAAGTTCGGACGGGAGGTCCCGTGAACGAGCAGTACTTC. Translating it yields CASSQVRTGGPVNEQYF.

This clone showed up just a few times. V and J are TRBV5-6 and TRBJ2-7; 10 bases agree with TRBD2. Germline-derived CDR1 and CDR2 are SGHDT and YYEEEE. CDR3 length: 15 residues. Trimming removed 4 bases from V and 2 bases from J; junction bases left unmatched: 6. This chain's CDR3 is CASSASGLATYEQYF. The CDR3 DNA reads as TGTGCCAGCAGCGCCTCGGGACTAGCGACCTACGAGCAGTACTTC.